The next 11 T cell receptor beta chains were all read from a single sample in a study of blood T cell repertoires in COVID-19 (dated by TCRdb to the early 2020s). The library was made by the immunoSEQ multiplex PCR assay. TCRdb holds this immuneACCESS table with in-frame rearrangements only. Some clones are missing; in checked studies, unresolved V genes explain under half, and the rest has no known cause. In this sample the table shows 380,000 or so clones, around 92% of which occur a single time. Roughly 1.2% of the sample is in the top ten clones. The sequenced sample was peripheral blood. Receptors originate from a middle-aged man with acute or convalescent COVID-19.

The J gene is TRBJ2-1, the V gene TRBV5-6; D might be TRBD1 (5 bases). V was clipped by 0 bases and J by 8 bases, with 6 bases between them. Per the germline V gene, CDR1 is SGHDT and CDR2 is YYEEEE. This CDR3 comprises 12 residues. For the CDR3, the DNA is TGTGCCAGCAGCTTGGGGGGCGATGAGCAGTTCTTC. This sequence encodes CASSLGGDEQFF. Using reference TRBV5-6 and TRBJ2-1 for the parts outside the CDR3, the full variable domain is DAGVTQSPTHLIKTRGQQVTLRCSPKSGHDTVSWYQQALGQGPQFIFQYYEEEERQRGNFPDRFSGHQFPNYSSELNVNALLLGDSALYLCASSLGGDEQFFGPGTRLTVL.

The V gene is TRBV6-1, the J gene TRBJ1-2; D not resolved. There are 15 residues in the CDR3. The germline CDR1 and CDR2 sequences are MNHNS and SASEGT. V lost 3 bases, J lost 2 bases, and 13 bases lay in between. CDR3 in amino acids: CASSDGFWANYGYTF. For the CDR3, the DNA is TGTGCCAGCAGTGACGGTTTTTGGGCAAACTATGGCTACACCTTC.

The CDR3, as DNA: TGTGCCAGCAGGGGGAGGGCAGATACGCAGTATTTT. Translation gives CASRGRADTQYF. The rearrangement uses TRBV12-3 or TRBV12-4 and TRBJ2-3; TRBD2 aligns across 7 bases. This CDR3 is 12 amino acids long. V was clipped by 6 bases and J by 4 bases; unmatched bases: 1.

The rearrangement joins TRBV2 to TRBJ2-7, with 7 bases aligning to TRBD1. The CDR3 covers 14 residues. The V and J ends lost 8 bases and 3 bases, in that order; junction bases with no gene match: 10. Germline CDR1 reads SNHLY; CDR2 reads FYNNEI. Here the CDR3 DNA reads TGTGCCAGCGGGGGTGGGGACAGTCTCTACGAGCAGTACTTC. This encodes CASGGGDSLYEQYF.

V usage is TRBV28 and J usage is TRBJ2-5, with TRBD1 as a possible D gene (6 bases). Germline V gene data show CDR1 as MDHEN and CDR2 as SYDVKM. V was trimmed by 3 bases and J by 0 bases, leaving 11 bases between them. The CDR3 extends over 15 amino acids. The CDR3 loop reads CASSFLGGHQETQYF. CDR3 in DNA: TGTGCCAGCAGTTTCTTAGGGGGTCACCAAGAGACCCAGTACTTC.

This chain uses TRBV5-3 with TRBJ1-2; 7 nucleotides align to TRBD1. TRBV5-3 has ORF status, its function being uncertain. V was pared by 10 bases and J by 4 bases, with 7 bases of the junction left unmatched. The CDR3 runs to 12 residues. CDR3 sequence: CAGPRQGYGYTF. In DNA, the CDR3 is TGTGCCGGGCCCCGACAGGGCTATGGCTACACCTTC.

The rearrangement uses TRBV19 and TRBJ2-3; TRBD2 matches 15 bases. Germline V gives CDR1 LNHDA, CDR2 SQIVND (reference sequence). J gave up 1 base and V 6 bases, and 14 bases lay outside the gene matches. The CDR3 is made up of 20 amino acids. In DNA form, the CDR3 reads TGTGCCAGTAGCTCACTCGGACTAGCGGGAGGGCCAGGGGGCACAGATACGCAGTATTTT. This sequence encodes CASSSLGLAGGPGGTDTQYF.

The chain combines TRBV4-1 with TRBJ2-7; D perhaps matches TRBD1 (6 bases). The V gene's germline CDR1 is MGHRA and CDR2 YSYEKL. The CDR3 runs to 14 residues. V shed 6 bases and J shed 4 bases, with 16 bases lying between them. The CDR3: CASSLGTLQYEQYF. For the CDR3, the DNA is TGCGCCAGCAGTCTAGGGACACTTCAGTACGAGCAGTACTTC.

V is TRBV2 and J is TRBJ2-3; tentative D call: TRBD2 (6 bases). The CDR3 consists of 15 residues. V dropped 5 bases and J dropped 3 bases, with 15 bases sitting between them. Germline V gene data show CDR1 as SNHLY and CDR2 as FYNNEI. The CDR3 reads CASSLPAGSTDTQYF. In nucleotides, the CDR3 is TGTGCCAGCAGTCTTCCTGCGGGGAGTACAGATACGCAGTATTTT.

This rearrangement joins TRBV27 to TRBJ2-7; D is undetermined. The CDR3 has 13 amino acids. Germline assignment: CDR1 MNHEY and CDR2 SMNVEV (reference sequence). Trimming cost V 5 bases and J 0 bases, with 8 bases left between them. CDR3 residues: CASSLRTSYEQYF. DNA of the CDR3: TGTGCCAGCAGTCTAAGAACCTCCTACGAGCAGTACTTC.

This clone appeared a few times. This rearrangement joins TRBV28 to TRBJ1-2; D possibly corresponds to TRBD1 (5 bases). From germline, CDR1 is MDHEN and CDR2 SYDVKM. This CDR3 comprises 15 residues. V lost 6 bases to trimming and J lost 4 bases, with 18 bases between them. The CDR3 is CASRPPAGRTYGYTF. The CDR3 DNA reads TGTGCCAGCAGACCTCCTGCGGGACGGACCTATGGCTACACCTTC.